Following are 10 T cell receptor beta chains from one sample sequenced in a study of T cells in localized non-small cell lung cancer (dated by TCRdb to 2019 to 2021). Receptor amplification or capture employed the immunoSEQ multiplex PCR assay. Imported from immuneACCESS, the table was reduced by TCRdb to in-frame sequences with V and J called. These copies leave out some clones; in studies compared against another copy, an unresolved V gene accounts for under half, and the cause of the remainder is not known. Recorded for this sample are approximately 23,000 clones; roughly nine tenths of them occurred a single time. The biggest ten clones account for roughly 15% of the sample. The sample in question was peripheral blood, obtained before any cancer treatment. These receptors were taken from a male donor older than 55 with stage I lung adenocarcinoma.

This chain links TRBV5-8 with TRBJ1-2; 8 bases are shared with TRBD1. This CDR3 spans 14 amino acids. Per germline, CDR1 SGHTS and CDR2 YDEGEE. V lost 4 bases to trimming and J lost 3 bases; unmatched junction nucleotides: 5. For the CDR3, the DNA is TGTGCCAGCAGCCGGGACAGGACTGACTATGGCTACACCTTC. Translated, it gives CASSRDRTDYGYTF.

This clone was seen more than once but under ten times. The V call is TRBV29-1, the J call TRBJ1-5; a weak D match, TRBD1 (5 bases). Trimming left V 4 bases short and J 7 bases short, with 11 bases between. The germline V gene encodes CDR1 SQVTM and CDR2 ANQGSEA. This CDR3 region has 12 residues. The CDR3 DNA reads as TGCAGCGTTGGAGCCAGGGACCAGCCCCAGCATTTT. It translates to CSVGARDQPQHF.

V gene TRBV28 combines with J gene TRBJ1-2; D may be TRBD1 (6 bases). The CDR3 runs 16 residues. V lost 3 bases, J lost 8 bases, and 22 bases lay in between. Germline CDR1 MDHEN, CDR2 SYDVKM. CDR3 coding DNA: TGTGCCAGCAGTTTGGAGGGCTTCTTACTACAGGGCGGCTACACCTTC. This translates into CASSLEGFLLQGGYTF.

The J gene is TRBJ2-5, the V gene TRBV7-2; no definite D call. Germline CDR1 reads SGHTA; CDR2 reads FQGNSA. This CDR3 region has 14 residues. V gave up 3 bases and J gave up 1 base, with 9 bases separating them. The CDR3 sequence is CASSFNAGQETQYF. The CDR3 nucleotides are TGTGCCAGCAGCTTCAATGCCGGCCAAGAGACCCAGTACTTC.

The rearrangement joins TRBV5-5 to TRBJ2-2, with 8 bases fitting TRBD2. CDR1 and CDR2 (germline): SGHKS, YYEKEE (reference sequence). Trimming removed 4 bases from V and 4 bases from J; junction bases left unmatched: 6. The CDR3 extends over 15 amino acids. CDR3 in DNA: TGTGCCAGCAGCGTCAGCGGGAGTGTCACCGGGGAGCTGTTTTTT. This codes for CASSVSGSVTGELFF.

CDR3 sequence (DNA): TGTGCCAGTAGTAACTACAGGGATACGAACACTGAAGCTTTCTTT. Its protein is CASSNYRDTNTEAFF. The rearrangement links TRBV19 to TRBJ1-1; a possible D gene is TRBD1 (6 bases). Trimming left V 4 bases short and J 1 base short, with 13 bases between. CDR3 length: 15 amino acids. The germline CDR1 and CDR2 sequences are LNHDA and SQIVND (reference sequence). The variable domain in full, completed from reference TRBV19 and TRBJ1-1, reads DGGITQSPKYLFRKEGQNVTLSCEQNLNHDAMYWYRQDPGQGLRLIYYSQIVNDFQKGDIAEGYSVSREKKESFPLTVTSAQKNPTAFYLCASSNYRDTNTEAFFGQGTRLTVV.

This clone has a single count. The chain employs TRBV10-2 and TRBJ1-1; the D gene is possibly TRBD1 (6 bases). This CDR3 has 18 residues. From germline, CDR1 is WSHSY and CDR2 SAAADI. Trimming removed 8 bases from V and 0 bases from J, with 25 bases in between. This chain's CDR3 is CASQKTLTGHFMNTEAFF. For the CDR3, the DNA is TGCGCCAGCCAAAAGACACTGACAGGCCATTTCATGAACACTGAAGCTTTCTTT.

The V and J genes are TRBV27 and TRBJ2-6, with 10 bases fitting TRBD1. Unmatched junction bases numbered 4, after V lost 5 bases and J lost 0 bases. CDR1 and CDR2 (germline): MNHEY, SMNVEV (reference sequence). The CDR3 is 17 residues long. The CDR3 nucleotides read TGTGCCAGCAGTCCGGGGACAGGGGCCTCTGGGGCCAACGTCCTGACTTTC. This gives the protein CASSPGTGASGANVLTF.

Here the CDR3 reads CASSSGGDPRYGYTF. In DNA, the CDR3 is TGCGCCAGCAGCTCGGGGGGGGACCCCAGGTATGGCTACACCTTC. The rearrangement joins TRBV5-1 to TRBJ1-2, with a weak D call TRBD1 (5 bases). Deletions cut 3 bases from V and 5 bases from J, with 17 bases between. The CDR3 length is 15 residues. From germline, CDR1 is SGHRS and CDR2 YFSETQ.

The chain recombines TRBV5-6 with TRBJ1-5; possible D gene TRBD1, 6 bases. Trimming pared 4 bases from V and 5 bases from J, leaving 16 bases between. Germline V gives CDR1 SGHDT, CDR2 YYEEEE. The CDR3 sequence is 15 residues long. The chain's CDR3 is CASSTIRGAYQPQHF. The CDR3 DNA is TGTGCCAGCAGCACGATAAGGGGGGCCTATCAGCCCCAGCATTTT.